The clone carrying this TCR beta chain was observed at least ten times. Per germline, CDR1 KGHDR and CDR2 SFDVKD. The ends were cut back, 3 bases at V and 4 bases at J, with 3 bases in the middle. This CDR3 contains 12 residues. This sample is part of a study of neurological immune-mediated disorders. This sample's time point: longitudinal time-point 1 (baseline). Sequencing of 15-18 subjects in each run yielded over 180 million TCR-beta sequences. TCRdb used MiXCR to reprocess the 5' RACE reads, holding one entry per CDR3 protein. The data hold around 69,000 distinct CDR3 sequences, with roughly 10% observed a single time.

This chain connects TRBV24-1 to TRBJ2-1; no reliable D call. This clonotype was sampled from a man aged 25 to 45 in good health. Sequenced: PBMCs. The CDR3 DNA reads as TGTGCCACCAGTGATCCTTACAATGAGCAGTTCTTC. Translating gives CATSDPYNEQFF.